The clone carrying this T cell receptor (beta chain) was seen a handful of times. The antigen remains undetermined. TCRdb analysed the 5' RACE reads with MiXCR anew, one entry per CDR3 protein. The sample carries 700,000 to 850,000 distinct CDR3 sequences, 12% recorded once. The source of the sample is a study of CD8 T cells in ankylosing spondylitis. Study outcomes and limitations: Apparently characteristic of ankylosing spondylitis blood was a TCR beta motif (about 8 highly homologous variants).

V lost 2 bases to trimming and J lost 4 bases; unmatched junction nucleotides: 9. This CDR3 spans 17 amino acids. In germline, CDR1 is SGHAT, CDR2 FQNNGV. Sequencing input: blood, either unsorted or a sorted T cell fraction (not recorded which). The receptor was isolated from a male donor with ankylosing spondylitis. The chain is built from TRBV11-2 and TRBJ2-3; 10 bases line up with TRBD2. CDR3 DNA sequence: TGTGCCAGCAGCTTAAAACTAGCGGGGCCCCGCGCAGATACGCAGTATTTT. Its protein is CASSLKLAGPRADTQYF.